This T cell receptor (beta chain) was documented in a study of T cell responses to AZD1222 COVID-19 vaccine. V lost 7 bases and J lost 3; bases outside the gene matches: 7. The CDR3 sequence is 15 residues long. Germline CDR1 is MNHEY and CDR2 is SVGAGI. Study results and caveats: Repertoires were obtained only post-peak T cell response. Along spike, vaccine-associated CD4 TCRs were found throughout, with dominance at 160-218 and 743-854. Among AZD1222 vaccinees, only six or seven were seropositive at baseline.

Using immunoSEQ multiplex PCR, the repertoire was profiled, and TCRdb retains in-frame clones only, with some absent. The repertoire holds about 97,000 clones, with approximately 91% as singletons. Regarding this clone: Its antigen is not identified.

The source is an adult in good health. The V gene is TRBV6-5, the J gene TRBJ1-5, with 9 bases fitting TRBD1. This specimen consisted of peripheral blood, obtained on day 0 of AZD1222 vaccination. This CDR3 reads CASIPGQGTNQPQHF. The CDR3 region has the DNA TGTGCCAGCATACCGGGACAGGGAACCAATCAGCCCCAGCATTTT.